These 4 T cell receptor beta chains were sequenced from one sample in a study of T-cell reconstitution after alpha-beta-depleted transplantation in children. As it was prepared, the TCRbeta library received unique molecular identifiers. TCRdb independently ran MiXCR on the PCR reads; one entry per CDR3 protein. The sample has about 580,000 distinct CDR3 sequences, approximately 30% seen once. This specimen was PBMCs, taken before TCRalphabeta/CD19-depleted stem cell transplant. The receptors derive from a boy under three years old with Wiskott-Aldrich syndrome, due to receive a stem cell transplant.

The gene calls are TRBV11-1 and TRBJ2-2, with 8 bases lining up with TRBD2. Germline V lookup: CDR1 SGHAT, CDR2 FQDESV (reference sequence). V shed 5 bases, J shed 6 bases, and the junction held 20 bases outside the gene matches. The CDR3 runs to 19 residues. The DNA of the CDR3 is TGTGCCAGCAGCCAATCTACGCGCCCACAAGCGGGAGAGGCCGGGGAGCTGTTTTTT. Its translation: CASSQSTRPQAGEAGELFF. Complete variable domain (other parts from reference TRBV11-1 and TRBJ2-2): EAEVAQSPRYKITEKSQAVAFWCDPISGHATLYWYRQILGQGPELLVQFQDESVVDDSQLPKDRFSAERLKGVDSTLKIQPAELGDSAMYLCASSQSTRPQAGEAGELFFGEGSRLTVL.

The rearrangement joins TRBV5-1 to TRBJ2-1; 12 nucleotides line up with TRBD2. Per germline, CDR1 SGHRS and CDR2 YFSETQ. The V and J ends lost 7 bases and 6 bases, in that order; junction bases with no gene match: 17. The CDR3 runs to 18 residues. CDR3 nucleotides: TGCGCCAGCCGGGCGGCTCCTAGCGGGAGGGCCTCAGGCAATGAGCAGTTCTTC. Amino acid sequence: CASRAAPSGRASGNEQFF.

There are a few counts of this clonotype. V usage is TRBV12-3 or TRBV12-4 and J usage is TRBJ2-1; 7 bases align to TRBD2. CDR3 length: 17 residues. V was pared by 2 bases and J by 1 base, with 8 bases of the junction left unmatched. The CDR3 coding sequence is TGTGCCAGCAGTTTATTAGGCCTAGCGGCATCCTACAATGAGCAGTTCTTC. Amino acids: CASSLLGLAASYNEQFF.

The V gene is TRBV7-8, the J gene TRBJ2-2; perhaps TRBD2 as D (5 bases). The CDR3 is 18 residues long. Trimming removed 4 bases from V and 5 bases from J, with 23 bases in between. Germline lookup yields CDR1 SGHVS and CDR2 FQNEAQ. CDR3 DNA: TGTGCCAGCAGCTCATCTCTGTTGGGAGTATTTGCGACCGGGGAGCTGTTTTTT. It is translated as CASSSSLLGVFATGELFF.